This T cell receptor (beta chain) was sequenced during a study of T-cell reconstitution after alpha-beta-depleted transplantation in children. This clonotype was picked up many times. Preparation of the TCRbeta library involved a method that used unique molecular identifiers. In TCRdb, the PCR reads were re-called with MiXCR into one record per CDR3 protein. The sample carries over 150,000 distinct CDR3 sequences, more than 12% recorded once. The J segment lost 6 bases and the V segment lost 6 bases, leaving 5 bases of the junction unmatched. There are 12 residues in the CDR3. The receptor was derived from a human donor who donated a stem cell graft to a child with acute lymphoblastic leukemia. The chain combines TRBV12-3 or TRBV12-4 with TRBJ2-7; 7 bases agree with TRBD2. The sample here was PBMCs from the stem cell graft donor, taken from the stem cell graft. The CDR3 DNA is TGTGCCAGCAGACTGGGGGGGTTCGAGCAGTACTTC. Residues: CASRLGGFEQYF.